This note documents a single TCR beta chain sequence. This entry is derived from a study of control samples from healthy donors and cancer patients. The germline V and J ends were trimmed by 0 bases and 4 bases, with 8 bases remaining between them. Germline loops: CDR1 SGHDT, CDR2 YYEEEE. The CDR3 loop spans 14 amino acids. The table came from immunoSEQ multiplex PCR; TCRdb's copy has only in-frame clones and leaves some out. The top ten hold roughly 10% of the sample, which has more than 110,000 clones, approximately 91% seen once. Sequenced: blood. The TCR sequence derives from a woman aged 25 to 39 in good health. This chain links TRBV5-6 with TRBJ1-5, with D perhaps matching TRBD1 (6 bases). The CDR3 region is CASSLGTANQPQHF. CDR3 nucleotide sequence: TGTGCCAGCAGCTTGGGGACAGCAAATCAGCCCCAGCATTTT.